Listed below are T cell receptor beta chains from one sample, sequenced in a study of blood T cell repertoires in COVID-19. Only in-frame clones appear in the TCRdb table, and some are missing; sequencing was by immunoSEQ multiplex PCR. Here the sample spans 56,000 or so clones, around nine tenths being singletons. Material: peripheral blood. These receptors were taken from a man between 50 and 59 years old with acute or convalescent COVID-19. CDR3s include the opening cysteine and the closing phenylalanine or tryptophan. Each record gives: J gene, V gene, clone size, D gene, CDR3 protein, CDR3 DNA. A D gene is named only where the DNA matches it firmly. Only part of the rows carry a size: once, few, many, or a class if the clone is expanded.

J gene: TRBJ2-3; V gene: TRBV9; clone size: -; D gene: TRBD2; CDR3 protein: CASSVSGREADTQYF; CDR3 DNA: TGTGCCAGCAGCGTGAGCGGGAGAGAGGCAGATACGCAGTATTTT
J gene: TRBJ2-2; V gene: TRBV18; clone size: -; D gene: -; CDR3 protein: CASSPNRARRGLTGELFF; CDR3 DNA: TGTGCCAGCTCACCGAACCGGGCCCGAAGGGGTCTCACCGGGGAGCTGTTTTTT
J gene: TRBJ2-5; V gene: TRBV18; clone size: -; D gene: -; CDR3 protein: CASSPGSQETQYF; CDR3 DNA: TGTGCCAGCTCACCAGGCAGTCAAGAGACCCAGTACTTC
J gene: TRBJ2-7; V gene: TRBV6-5; clone size: -; D gene: TRBD1; CDR3 protein: CASSYDRAVWGEQYF; CDR3 DNA: TGTGCCAGCAGTTACGACAGGGCCGTTTGGGGGGAGCAGTACTTC
J gene: TRBJ2-2; V gene: TRBV18; clone size: -; D gene: TRBD2; CDR3 protein: CASSRSRSGAAGTGELFF; CDR3 DNA: TGTGCCAGCTCACGATCACGGAGCGGGGCTGCTGGGACCGGGGAGCTGTTTTTT
J gene: TRBJ1-2; V gene: TRBV25-1; clone size: -; D gene: -; CDR3 protein: CASSDTAYGYTF; CDR3 DNA: TGTGCCAGCAGTGATACAGCTTATGGCTACACCTTC
J gene: TRBJ1-5; V gene: TRBV21-1; clone size: -; D gene: -; CDR3 protein: CASSKVGRISQPQHF; CDR3 DNA: TGTGCCAGCAGCAAAGTTGGCAGAATAAGTCAGCCCCAGCATTTT
J gene: TRBJ2-1; V gene: TRBV5-4; clone size: -; D gene: TRBD2; CDR3 protein: CASSLGGSDNEQFF; CDR3 DNA: TGTGCCAGCAGCTTGGGCGGGAGCGACAATGAGCAGTTCTTC
J gene: TRBJ1-5; V gene: TRBV9; clone size: -; D gene: -; CDR3 protein: CASSVQEGQPQHF; CDR3 DNA: TGTGCCAGCAGCGTACAGGAGGGTCAGCCCCAGCATTTT
J gene: TRBJ2-2; V gene: TRBV27; clone size: -; D gene: TRBD2; CDR3 protein: CASAREGLGELFF; CDR3 DNA: TGTGCCAGCGCCCGGGAGGGCCTCGGGGAGCTGTTTTTT
J gene: TRBJ2-5; V gene: TRBV19; clone size: -; D gene: TRBD2; CDR3 protein: CASRRLAEETQYF; CDR3 DNA: TGTGCCAGTAGGAGACTAGCGGAAGAGACCCAGTACTTC
J gene: TRBJ1-5; V gene: TRBV30; clone size: -; D gene: -; CDR3 protein: CAWSQNSGASNQPQHF; CDR3 DNA: TGTGCCTGGAGTCAGAATTCAGGGGCGAGCAATCAGCCCCAGCATTTT
J gene: TRBJ2-2; V gene: TRBV11-2; clone size: -; D gene: TRBD1; CDR3 protein: CASSLTDRVPGELFF; CDR3 DNA: TGTGCCAGCAGCTTAACGGACAGGGTTCCCGGGGAGCTGTTTTTT
J gene: TRBJ2-1; V gene: TRBV10-1; clone size: -; D gene: TRBD2; CDR3 protein: CASNSGLARSNEQFF; CDR3 DNA: TGCGCCAGCAACTCGGGACTAGCGCGTTCCAATGAGCAGTTCTTC
J gene: TRBJ2-7; V gene: TRBV25-1; clone size: once; D gene: -; CDR3 protein: CASSESGVTGVKGYF; CDR3 DNA: TGTGCCAGCAGTGAATCGGGGGTAACGGGCGTGAAGGGGTACTTC
J gene: TRBJ2-1; V gene: TRBV7-8; clone size: -; D gene: TRBD1; CDR3 protein: CASSLVGQHNDEQFF; CDR3 DNA: TGTGCCAGCAGCTTAGTGGGACAGCATAACGATGAGCAGTTCTTC
J gene: TRBJ1-4; V gene: TRBV30; clone size: -; D gene: -; CDR3 protein: CAWRSGGQNEKLFF; CDR3 DNA: TGTGCCTGGAGATCCGGCGGTCAGAATGAAAAACTGTTTTTT
J gene: TRBJ1-3; V gene: TRBV12-3/TRBV12-4; clone size: -; D gene: TRBD1; CDR3 protein: CASSRDSGNTIYF; CDR3 DNA: TGTGCCAGCAGTCGGGACAGTGGAAACACCATATATTTT
J gene: TRBJ1-5; V gene: TRBV28; clone size: -; D gene: TRBD1; CDR3 protein: CASSFGQGGFGQPQHF; CDR3 DNA: TGTGCCAGCAGCTTCGGACAGGGAGGGTTCGGTCAGCCCCAGCATTTT
J gene: TRBJ2-6; V gene: TRBV11-2; clone size: -; D gene: -; CDR3 protein: CASSLAGSSGANVLTF; CDR3 DNA: TGTGCCAGCAGCTTAGCCGGGAGCTCTGGGGCCAACGTCCTGACTTTC
J gene: TRBJ1-1; V gene: TRBV11-1; clone size: -; D gene: TRBD1; CDR3 protein: CASSSVQGSGNTEAFF; CDR3 DNA: TGTGCCAGCAGCTCGGTACAGGGGTCGGGGAACACTGAAGCTTTCTTT
J gene: TRBJ2-7; V gene: TRBV7-9; clone size: -; D gene: TRBD1; CDR3 protein: CASSLARGRGLDEQYF; CDR3 DNA: TGTGCCAGCAGCTTAGCCCGGGGAAGGGGGCTCGACGAGCAGTACTTC
J gene: TRBJ2-3; V gene: TRBV10-3; clone size: -; D gene: TRBD2; CDR3 protein: CAINPSGVTDTQYF; CDR3 DNA: TGTGCCATCAATCCTAGCGGGGTCACAGATACGCAGTATTTT
J gene: TRBJ1-2; V gene: TRBV12-3/TRBV12-4; clone size: -; D gene: -; CDR3 protein: CASTGLNYGYTF; CDR3 DNA: TGTGCCAGCACAGGCCTTAACTATGGCTACACCTTC
J gene: TRBJ2-5; V gene: TRBV5-1; clone size: -; D gene: -; CDR3 protein: CASSLESSGETQYF; CDR3 DNA: TGCGCCAGCAGCTTGGAGTCGTCCGGGGAGACCCAGTACTTC
J gene: TRBJ1-3; V gene: TRBV11-2; clone size: -; D gene: -; CDR3 protein: CASSPRSSGNTIYF; CDR3 DNA: TGTGCCAGCAGCCCCCGGAGCTCTGGAAACACCATATATTTT
J gene: TRBJ2-3; V gene: TRBV2; clone size: -; D gene: TRBD2; CDR3 protein: CASVGLAGGGPSTDTQYF; CDR3 DNA: TGTGCCAGTGTTGGACTAGCGGGAGGGGGACCTAGCACAGATACGCAGTATTTT
J gene: TRBJ1-2; V gene: TRBV7-9; clone size: few; D gene: TRBD1; CDR3 protein: CASRTWDRDGYTF; CDR3 DNA: TGTGCCAGCAGAACCTGGGACAGGGATGGCTACACCTTC